This TCR beta chain stems from a study of blood T cell repertoires in COVID-19. At the level of the study: COVID-19 samples, acute and convalescent, were from the United States, Italy and Spain. Sources were T cells, B-cell-depleted T cells, or PBMCs; the material itself was cDNA or gDNA.

Deletions cut 3 bases from V and 7 bases from J, with 9 bases between. The CDR3 length is 13 residues. Sequencing used immunoSEQ multiplex PCR; TCRdb keeps in-frame clones, though not all of them. The profile shows about 34,000 clones, approximately 92% of them singletons. The V and J genes are TRBV12-3 or TRBV12-4 and TRBJ1-4; D is perhaps TRBD1 (6 bases). The sequence was obtained from a woman of 80 years or more with acute or convalescent COVID-19. Sample: peripheral blood. As DNA, the CDR3 is TGTGCCAGCAGTTTGCAGGGGCTTGAAAAACTGTTTTTT. Protein: CASSLQGLEKLFF.